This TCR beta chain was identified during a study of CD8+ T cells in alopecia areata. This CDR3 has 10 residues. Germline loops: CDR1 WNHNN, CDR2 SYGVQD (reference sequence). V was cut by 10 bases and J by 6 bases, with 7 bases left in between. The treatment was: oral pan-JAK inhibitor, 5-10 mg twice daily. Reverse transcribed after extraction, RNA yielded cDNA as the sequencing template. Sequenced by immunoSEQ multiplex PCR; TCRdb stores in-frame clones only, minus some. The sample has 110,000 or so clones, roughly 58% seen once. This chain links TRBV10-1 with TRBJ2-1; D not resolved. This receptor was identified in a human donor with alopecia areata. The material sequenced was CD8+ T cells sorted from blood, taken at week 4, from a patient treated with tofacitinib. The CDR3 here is CAIPLNEQFF. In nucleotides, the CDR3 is TGCGCCATCCCCCTCAATGAGCAGTTCTTC.